The 23 T cell receptor beta chains below were found in one sample sequenced in a study of blood T cell repertoires in COVID-19 (dated by TCRdb to about 2020). Receptors were amplified or captured by the immunoSEQ multiplex PCR assay. Drawn from immuneACCESS, this table holds only the in-frame rearrangements with V and J called that TCRdb kept. Clones are partly lost; checked studies trace under half to an unresolved V gene and leave the rest unexplained. The sample includes roughly 160,000 clones, with roughly 86% observed a single time. Almost 1% of the sample is held by the ten biggest clonotypes. Sequenced sample: peripheral blood. These receptors originate from a young man with acute or convalescent COVID-19.

The V and J genes are TRBV29-1 and TRBJ1-2; tentative D call: TRBD1 (5 bases). Germline V gives CDR1 SQVTM, CDR2 ANQGSEA. This CDR3 is built from 13 residues. V lost 4 bases and J lost 3, with 12 bases in between. The CDR3 bases are TGCAGCGTTGCCGACAGCCATTACTATGGCTACACCTTC. It codes for CSVADSHYYGYTF.

V usage is TRBV6-1 and J usage is TRBJ2-7; TRBD1 matches 7 bases. This CDR3 comprises 15 residues. Looked up from germline, CDR1 is MNHNS and CDR2 is SASEGT. The V gene end was trimmed by 1 base and the J gene end by 5 bases; junction bases not matched to a gene: 8. Written as DNA, the CDR3 is TGTGCCAGCAGTGAAGAAAAACAGGGGTTCCACGAGCAGTACGTC. Translation gives CASSEEKQGFHEQYV.

V is TRBV12-3 or TRBV12-4 and J is TRBJ1-1; TRBD1 is a possible D gene (6 bases). CDR3 size: 13 residues. The ends were cut back, 6 bases at V and 7 bases at J, with 15 bases in the middle. CDR3 in amino acids: CASSFIGQSEAFF. The CDR3 nucleotides are TGTGCCAGCAGCTTTATTGGACAGAGTGAAGCTTTCTTT.

The genes are TRBV7-3 and TRBJ2-1; 7 nucleotides match TRBD1. This CDR3 has 13 residues. V shed 5 bases, J shed 6 bases, and the junction held 4 bases outside the gene matches. Germline V lookup: CDR1 SGHTA, CDR2 FQGTGA. DNA of the CDR3: TGTGCCAGCAGCCTAGGACAGGCCAATGAGCAGTTCTTC. It codes for CASSLGQANEQFF. The full variable domain, its missing parts supplied by reference TRBV7-3 and TRBJ2-1, is GAGVSQTPSNKVTEKGKYVELRCDPISGHTALYWYRQSLGQGPEFLIYFQGTGAADDSGLPNDRFFAVRPEGSVSTLKIQRTERGDSAVYLCASSLGQANEQFFGPGTRLTVL.

The chain has TRBV29-1 and TRBJ1-2, with a possible D match to TRBD1 (6 bases). In germline, CDR1 is SQVTM, CDR2 ANQGSEA. V was clipped by 4 bases and J by 5 bases, with 11 bases between them. This CDR3 is built from 12 residues. The DNA for the CDR3 is TGCAGCGTTGCACAGGGACGGTATGGCTACACCTTC. Translation gives CSVAQGRYGYTF. The complete variable domain, with remaining parts taken from reference TRBV29-1 and TRBJ1-2, reads SAVISQKPSRDICQRGTSLTIQCQVDSQVTMMFWYRQQPGQSLTLIATANQGSEATYESGFVIDKFPISRPNLTFSTLTVSNMSPEDSSIYLCSVAQGRYGYTFGSGTRLTVV.

V and J are TRBV6-4 and TRBJ2-7, with 12 bases matching TRBD1. Germline CDR1 and CDR2: MRHNA and SNTAGT. The trim removed 3 bases at V and 6 bases at J, leaving 6 bases unmatched. This CDR3 contains 15 residues. The CDR3 spells CASSESGQGASEQYF. Written as DNA, the CDR3 is TGTGCCAGCAGTGAGTCGGGACAGGGGGCCTCCGAGCAGTACTTC.

The V gene is TRBV24-1, the J gene TRBJ2-7; TRBD1 matches at 8 bases. This CDR3 has 15 residues. J was trimmed by 5 bases and V by 3 bases; bases with no gene match: 8. CDR1 and CDR2 from the germline V gene are KGHDR and SFDVKD. This CDR3 is CATSDGQGESDEQYF. For the CDR3, the DNA is TGTGCCACCAGTGATGGACAGGGAGAATCAGACGAGCAGTACTTC.

The chain recombines TRBV3-1 (or the pseudogene TRBV3-2) with TRBJ2-2; D unresolved. The germline V gene has CDR1 LGHDT and CDR2 YNNKEL (reference sequence). Trimming took off 4 bases at V and 4 bases at J, with 4 bases between the two ends. CDR3 size: 12 residues. CDR3: CASSRVTGELFF. CDR3 nucleotides: TGTGCCAGCAGCCGAGTCACCGGGGAGCTGTTTTTT.

The V gene is TRBV4-1, the J gene TRBJ1-4; D may be TRBD1 (5 bases). Trimming removed 4 bases from V and 7 bases from J, with 10 bases in between. Germline loops: CDR1 MGHRA, CDR2 YSYEKL. The CDR3 extends over 13 amino acids. CDR3 in amino acids: CASSLSGGEKLFF. The CDR3, as DNA: TGCGCCAGCAGCCTAAGCGGGGGTGAAAAACTGTTTTTT.

The chain uses TRBV7-2 and TRBJ1-4; D call uncertain. CDR1 SGHTA and CDR2 FQGNSA come from the germline V gene. CDR3 length equals 15 residues. V lost 3 bases and J lost 0, with 8 bases in between. CDR3: CASSFGGATNEKLFF. CDR3 nucleotide sequence: TGTGCCAGCAGCTTCGGCGGCGCAACTAATGAAAAACTGTTTTTT. Complete variable domain (other parts from reference TRBV7-2 and TRBJ1-4): GAGVSQSPSNKVTEKGKDVELRCDPISGHTALYWYRQSLGQGLEFLIYFQGNSAPDKSGLPSDRFSAERTGGSVSTLTIQRTQQEDSAVYLCASSFGGATNEKLFFGSGTQLSVL.

Here the CDR3 DNA reads TGTGCCAGTAGTATCGGTCTGCTCCCAGCGGACTCCTGGGAGACCCAGTACTTC. It translates to CASSIGLLPADSWETQYF. The gene calls are TRBV19 and TRBJ2-5, with D maybe TRBD2 (5 bases). Germline V lookup: CDR1 LNHDA, CDR2 SQIVND (reference sequence). This CDR3 contains 18 residues. Deletions cut 3 bases from V and 5 bases from J, with 25 bases between.

The chain combines TRBV4-1 with TRBJ1-2, with a weak D call TRBD1 (5 bases). The CDR3 extends over 14 amino acids. V lost 2 bases and J 8 bases, leaving 15 bases between the germline ends. In germline, CDR1 is MGHRA, CDR2 YSYEKL. CDR3 region: CASSQLYQTDGYTF. Written as DNA, the CDR3 is TGCGCCAGCAGCCAATTGTATCAGACAGACGGCTACACCTTC.

J is TRBJ1-2 and V is TRBV19; D may be TRBD1 (5 bases). The CDR3 extends over 13 amino acids. Germline V gene data show CDR1 as LNHDA and CDR2 as SQIVND (reference sequence). V was cut by 8 bases and J by 7 bases, with 17 bases left in between. DNA of the CDR3: TGTGCCAGTTGGGGGGTCGAAGGAATTGGCTACACCTTC. It encodes CASWGVEGIGYTF.

The chain carries TRBV5-1 and TRBJ2-1; 13 bases agree with TRBD2. The length of the CDR3 is 16 residues. V shed 4 bases, J shed 6 bases, and the junction held 7 bases outside the gene matches. CDR1 and CDR2 from the germline V gene are SGHRS and YFSETQ. DNA for the CDR3: TGCGCCAGCAGCCTGACTAGCGGGGGGCCTGGCAATGAGCAGTTCTTC. As protein: CASSLTSGGPGNEQFF.

This chain links TRBV7-2 with TRBJ1-1; unclear D gene. Germline V CDR1 and CDR2: SGHTA, FQGNSA. This CDR3 spans 14 amino acids. V was shortened by 1 base and J by 0 bases, with 6 bases between the two germline ends. In nucleotides, the CDR3 is TGTGCCAGCAGCTTAGTCAGAATGAACACTGAAGCTTTCTTT. Encoded protein: CASSLVRMNTEAFF. The full variable domain, its missing parts supplied by reference TRBV7-2 and TRBJ1-1, is GAGVSQSPSNKVTEKGKDVELRCDPISGHTALYWYRQSLGQGLEFLIYFQGNSAPDKSGLPSDRFSAERTGGSVSTLTIQRTQQEDSAVYLCASSLVRMNTEAFFGQGTRLTVV.

This clone appeared a single time. The chain links TRBV29-1 to TRBJ2-5; TRBD1 aligns across 8 bases. Losses at the gene ends were 3 bases for V and 3 bases for J; bases not matched to a gene: 6. Germline V CDR1 and CDR2: SQVTM, ANQGSEA. The CDR3 has 14 amino acids. The CDR3 loop reads CSVDWQGAEETQYF. The CDR3 bases are TGCAGCGTTGATTGGCAGGGGGCCGAAGAGACCCAGTACTTC.

This chain uses TRBV28 with TRBJ2-7; 10 nucleotides line up with TRBD2. The J segment lost 0 bases and the V segment lost 6 bases, leaving 8 bases of the junction unmatched. Looked up from germline, CDR1 is MDHEN and CDR2 is SYDVKM. CDR3 length: 16 residues. This CDR3 is CASSQIVAGGSYEQYF. The CDR3 bases are TGTGCCAGCAGCCAAATTGTAGCGGGGGGCTCCTACGAGCAGTACTTC. The full variable domain, completed using reference TRBV28 and TRBJ2-7, is DVKVTQSSRYLVKRTGEKVFLECVQDMDHENMFWYRQDPGLGLRLIYFSYDVKMKEKGDIPEGYSVSREKKERFSLILESASTNQTSMYLCASSQIVAGGSYEQYFGPGTRLTVT.

The J gene is TRBJ1-4, the V gene TRBV5-4; tentative D call: TRBD1 (6 bases). The CDR3 consists of 15 residues. Per germline, CDR1 SGHNT and CDR2 YYREEE (reference sequence). V lost 4 bases to trimming and J lost 8 bases, with 18 bases between them. CDR3 coding DNA: TGTGCCAGCAGCCCGGAGGGGGGGGTGCGGGAAAAACTGTTTTTT. Its translation is CASSPEGGVREKLFF.

This chain uses TRBV7-3 with TRBJ2-1, with D possibly being TRBD2 (5 bases). The CDR3 has 16 amino acids. Trimming took 2 bases from V and 7 from J, leaving 18 bases between them. CDR1 SGHTA and CDR2 FQGTGA come from the germline V gene. CDR3 residues: CASSLLPPRSGNEQFF. The CDR3 bases are TGTGCCAGCAGCTTACTCCCCCCTAGGTCGGGGAATGAGCAGTTCTTC.

The chain has TRBV28 and TRBJ2-1, with TRBD2 matching over 10 bases. J was trimmed by 4 bases and V by 6 bases; bases with no gene match: 3. In germline, CDR1 is MDHEN, CDR2 SYDVKM. CDR3 length equals 14 residues. CDR3 loop: CASSLAGVYNEQFF. The CDR3 DNA is TGTGCCAGCAGCCTAGCGGGGGTATACAATGAGCAGTTCTTC.

This sequence joins TRBV6-4 and TRBJ2-1; tentative D call: TRBD1 (8 bases). The V end was cut by 6 bases, the J end by 5 bases, with 20 bases between. Germline values: CDR1 MRHNA, CDR2 SNTAGT. CDR3 length: 16 residues. CDR3 coding DNA: TGTGCCAGCAGCGAAGAAAGGACAGGGACTAACAATGAGCAGTTCTTC. This gives the protein CASSEERTGTNNEQFF.

The chain couples TRBV7-9 to TRBJ1-5; D remains ambiguous. Germline V gene sequence: CDR1 SEHNR, CDR2 FQNEAQ (reference sequence). Trimming took off 0 bases at V and 4 bases at J, with 19 bases between the two ends. The CDR3 totals 18 residues. The CDR3 DNA follows: TGTGCCAGCAGCTTAGCGGTCGGGTATGGCAGTGGGAATCAGCCCCAGCATTTT. Its protein product is CASSLAVGYGSGNQPQHF.

V gene TRBV2 combines with J gene TRBJ2-1, with 11 bases matching TRBD2. Trimming took 6 bases from V and 2 from J; bases not matched to a gene: 9. Germline CDR1 and CDR2: SNHLY and FYNNEI. The CDR3 consists of 17 residues. DNA for the CDR3: TGTGCCAGCAGACGGAAACCTAGCGGGGGGCCCTACAATGAGCAGTTCTTC. Its protein is CASRRKPSGGPYNEQFF.